One sample yielded the 21 T cell receptor beta chains listed below, sequenced in a study of T cell changes during pregnancy in multiple sclerosis. Assay: immunoSEQ multiplex PCR; the TCRdb copy retains only in-frame clones and omits some. Of 69,000 or so clones detected, roughly 92% appear once; the ten largest clones hold about 2.3%. Specimen: peripheral blood, collected before pregnancy. The receptors here all came from a female donor with multiple sclerosis, enrolled in a pregnancy study.

The chain couples TRBV28 to TRBJ1-5; D is possibly TRBD1 (6 bases). In germline, CDR1 is MDHEN, CDR2 SYDVKM. This CDR3 contains 16 residues. V lost 6 bases to trimming and J lost 2 bases, with 17 bases between them. The CDR3 loop reads CASSGIGQFGNQPQHF. CDR3 in DNA: TGTGCCAGCAGCGGTATAGGACAGTTCGGCAATCAGCCCCAGCATTTT. Drawing the rest from reference TRBV28 and TRBJ1-5, the complete variable domain is DVKVTQSSRYLVKRTGEKVFLECVQDMDHENMFWYRQDPGLGLRLIYFSYDVKMKEKGDIPEGYSVSREKKERFSLILESASTNQTSMYLCASSGIGQFGNQPQHFGDGTRLSIL.

This clone was recorded only once. The chain recombines TRBV7-3 with TRBJ2-1, with 7 bases lining up with TRBD2. Germline CDR1 is SGHTA and CDR2 is FQGTGA. CDR3 length equals 13 residues. After removal of 5 bases from V and 9 bases from J, the junction contained 7 bases not matched to a gene. CDR3 bases: TGTGCCAGCAGCCTAGGACTAGTGGGTGAGCAGTTCTTC. Protein sequence: CASSLGLVGEQFF.

The chain combines TRBV29-1 with TRBJ1-4; no clear D. Germline V gives CDR1 SQVTM, CDR2 ANQGSEA. The CDR3 has 13 residues. Deletions cut 7 bases from V and 10 bases from J, with 19 bases between. For the CDR3, the DNA is TGCAGCGCCGCCGGACCCGGGGATGGAAAACTGTTTTTT. Its protein product is CSAAGPGDGKLFF.

V is TRBV28 and J is TRBJ2-7, with D maybe TRBD1 (6 bases). The CDR3 extends over 14 amino acids. Germline CDR1 is MDHEN and CDR2 is SYDVKM. V shed 10 bases and J shed 0 bases, with 16 bases lying between them. The CDR3 DNA reads as TGTGCCATCCAGGGGTCCTTAAGCTCCTACGAGCAGTACTTC. Translated: CAIQGSLSSYEQYF.

The chain combines TRBV7-9 with TRBJ2-3; 10 nucleotides agree with TRBD2. CDR3 length: 15 amino acids. The V gene end was trimmed by 5 bases and the J gene end by 6 bases; junction bases not matched to a gene: 8. Germline-derived CDR1 and CDR2 are SEHNR and FQNEAQ (reference sequence). CDR3 sequence: CASSLTLAGSDTQYF. CDR3 bases: TGTGCCAGCAGCCTAACACTAGCGGGATCTGATACGCAGTATTTT.

In DNA, the CDR3 is TGTGCCAGCAGCTTGGAAGGGGCTGGTGGCTACACCTTC. Its translation: CASSLEGAGGYTF. The chain links TRBV5-4 to TRBJ1-2; weak D call: TRBD1 (5 bases). V lost 0 bases, J lost 7 bases, and 10 bases lay in between. This CDR3 spans 13 amino acids. From germline, CDR1 is SGHNT and CDR2 YYREEE (reference sequence).

V and J are TRBV28 and TRBJ1-4; D gene uncertain. The CDR3 has 14 amino acids. The germline V gene has CDR1 MDHEN and CDR2 SYDVKM. V dropped 6 bases and J dropped 0 bases, with 8 bases sitting between them. CDR3 DNA sequence: TGTGCCAGCAGACAACCTGCAACTAATGAAAAACTGTTTTTT. This sequence encodes CASRQPATNEKLFF.

DNA of the CDR3: TGTGCCTGGTTAGGGACAGGGCGGAGGGGCTACACCTTC. As protein: CAWLGTGRRGYTF. The chain combines TRBV30 with TRBJ1-2; 9 nucleotides match TRBD1. The CDR3 sequence is 13 residues long. The germline CDR1 and CDR2 sequences are GTSNPN and SVGIG (reference sequence). V lost 5 bases to trimming and J lost 8 bases; unmatched junction nucleotides: 9.

This chain joins TRBV5-1 and TRBJ2-1, with D possibly being TRBD2 (6 bases). There are 16 residues in the CDR3. Germline CDR1 and CDR2: SGHRS and YFSETQ. Trimming took off 0 bases at V and 0 bases at J, with 10 bases between the two ends. The CDR3 region is CASSLDGSPSYNEQFF. CDR3 bases: TGCGCCAGCAGCTTGGACGGGAGCCCCTCCTACAATGAGCAGTTCTTC. Full variable domain (missing parts from reference TRBV5-1 and TRBJ2-1): KAGVTQTPRYLIKTRGQQVTLSCSPISGHRSVSWYQQTPGQGLQFLFEYFSETQRNKGNFPGRFSGRQFSNSRSEMNVSTLELGDSALYLCASSLDGSPSYNEQFFGPGTRLTVL.

The chain is built from TRBV27 and TRBJ1-1, with 7 bases that match TRBD1. The CDR3 runs to 14 residues. V shed 2 bases, J shed 4 bases, and the junction held 4 bases outside the gene matches. In germline, CDR1 is MNHEY, CDR2 SMNVEV (reference sequence). The DNA of the CDR3 is TGTGCCAGCAGTTTAAGGAAGGGGGCCACTGAAGCTTTCTTT. Its translation: CASSLRKGATEAFF.

This clone is a singleton in its sample. V and J are TRBV27 and TRBJ2-5; no clear D. In germline, CDR1 is MNHEY, CDR2 SMNVEV (reference sequence). Trimming took 2 bases from V and 4 from J, leaving 8 bases between them. The CDR3 has 13 residues. Here the CDR3 DNA reads TGTGCCAGCAGTTTACTGCGTGGAGAGACCCAGTACTTC. This encodes CASSLLRGETQYF.

V and J are TRBV27 and TRBJ2-1; D not resolved. The germline V and J ends were trimmed by 8 bases and 4 bases, with 18 bases remaining between them. Germline CDR1 reads MNHEY; CDR2 reads SMNVEV (reference sequence). CDR3 length: 15 residues. The CDR3 loop reads CASGINAAVYNEQFF. The CDR3 DNA follows: TGTGCCAGCGGAATAAACGCGGCTGTTTACAATGAGCAGTTCTTC.

The chain uses TRBV19 and TRBJ2-3; no clear D. The CDR3 covers 13 residues. CDR1 and CDR2 (germline): LNHDA, SQIVND (reference sequence). V lost 1 base to trimming and J lost 6 bases, with 8 bases between them. The CDR3 is CASSIVLGDTQYF. The CDR3 nucleotides are TGTGCCAGTAGTATAGTGCTCGGGGATACGCAGTATTTT. The full variable domain, its missing parts supplied by reference TRBV19 and TRBJ2-3, is DGGITQSPKYLFRKEGQNVTLSCEQNLNHDAMYWYRQDPGQGLRLIYYSQIVNDFQKGDIAEGYSVSREKKESFPLTVTSAQKNPTAFYLCASSIVLGDTQYFGPGTRLTVL.

This sequence joins TRBV19 and TRBJ2-7; D gene uncertain. The germline gives CDR1 LNHDA, CDR2 SQIVND (reference sequence). V was clipped by 5 bases and J by 4 bases, with 15 bases between them. The CDR3 is 14 amino acids. DNA for the CDR3: TGTGCCAGTAGTGGCCCCAATCAAGATTACGAGCAGTACTTC. Its protein is CASSGPNQDYEQYF. Drawing the rest from reference TRBV19 and TRBJ2-7, the complete variable domain is DGGITQSPKYLFRKEGQNVTLSCEQNLNHDAMYWYRQDPGQGLRLIYYSQIVNDFQKGDIAEGYSVSREKKESFPLTVTSAQKNPTAFYLCASSGPNQDYEQYFGPGTRLTVT.

The chain combines TRBV27 with TRBJ1-2, with 8 bases aligning to TRBD1. From germline, CDR1 is MNHEY and CDR2 SMNVEV (reference sequence). The CDR3 has 14 amino acids. The junction had 6 bases not matched to a gene; V was cut back by 5 bases and J by 4 bases. CDR3 in amino acids: CASSMQGASYGYTF. In nucleotides, the CDR3 is TGTGCCAGCAGTATGCAGGGGGCGAGCTATGGCTACACCTTC.

The chain has TRBV19 and TRBJ2-7, with 8 positions matching TRBD1. V trimming: 1 base; J trimming: 2 bases; junction bases outside the gene matches: 7. CDR3 length: 16 residues. Germline CDR1 LNHDA, CDR2 SQIVND (reference sequence). CDR3 region: CASSIAGTGFTYEQYF. As DNA, the CDR3 is TGTGCCAGTAGTATAGCCGGGACAGGTTTCACCTACGAGCAGTACTTC.

This chain uses TRBV19 with TRBJ2-7; TRBD2 agrees at 7 bases. The CDR3 contains 18 residues. Germline V gene lookup returns CDR1 LNHDA and CDR2 SQIVND (reference sequence). V trimming: 5 bases; J trimming: 0 bases; junction bases outside the gene matches: 16. In nucleotides, the CDR3 is TGTGCCAGTAGTCCTAGCGGAGGAGGGTACCACCGCTCCTACGAGCAGTACTTC. Amino acids: CASSPSGGGYHRSYEQYF.

The J gene is TRBJ1-4, the V gene TRBV6-6, with D tentatively TRBD1 (6 bases). The CDR3 length is 15 residues. V was pared by 2 bases and J by 7 bases, with 14 bases between. Per germline, CDR1 MNHNY and CDR2 SVGAGI (reference sequence). For the CDR3, the DNA is TGTGCCAGCAGTTACCCCGGGTCAGGGGCTGAAAAACTGTTTTTT. As protein: CASSYPGSGAEKLFF.

CDR3: CASSQNTGFGQETQYF. The CDR3 DNA is TGTGCCAGCAGCCAAAACACAGGGTTCGGCCAAGAGACCCAGTACTTC. The chain carries TRBV4-2 and TRBJ2-5; tentatively, D is TRBD1 (6 bases). The V end lost 2 bases, the J end lost 1 base, and 14 bases lay between the germline ends. The CDR3 has 16 residues. Germline loops: CDR1 LGHNA, CDR2 YNFKEQ.

V is TRBV5-6 and J is TRBJ1-2, with D perhaps matching TRBD1 (5 bases). The CDR3 loop spans 13 amino acids. Germline V lookup: CDR1 SGHDT, CDR2 YYEEEE. V was trimmed by 0 bases and J by 4 bases, leaving 7 bases between them. The CDR3: CASSLGGPYGYTF. CDR3 sequence (DNA): TGTGCCAGCAGCTTGGGGGGCCCCTATGGCTACACCTTC.

V usage is TRBV6-4 and J usage is TRBJ2-2, with a possible D match to TRBD1 (5 bases). The CDR3 has 14 amino acids. Deletions cut 3 bases from V and 5 bases from J, with 10 bases between. Germline V gene sequence: CDR1 MRHNA, CDR2 SNTAGT. The CDR3 protein is CASSEAGWTGELFF. The CDR3 DNA sequence: TGTGCCAGCAGTGAGGCAGGGTGGACCGGGGAGCTGTTTTTT.